This T cell receptor beta chain is drawn from a study of blood T cell repertoires in COVID-19. TCRdb keeps only in-frame clones here, not all; method: immunoSEQ multiplex PCR. This sample carries 150,000 to 200,000 clones, approximately 82% of them seen once, and the ten largest clones take about a fifth. With 7 bases removed from V and 10 bases from J, the gap between germline ends came to 14 bases. Germline loops: CDR1 MNHEY, CDR2 SMNVEV (reference sequence). CDR3 length equals 12 residues. J is TRBJ2-1 and V is TRBV27; the D gene is possibly TRBD1 (5 bases). This clonotype originated in a woman older than 75 with acute or convalescent COVID-19. Sequencing was done on a sample of peripheral blood. DNA of the CDR3: TGTGCCAGCATTACAGGCCCCGGCGAGCAGTTCTTC. Translation: CASITGPGEQFF.